The clone carrying this TCR beta chain was detected ten times or more. The target antigen is unknown. This entry belongs to a study of identical twins. Whole-study results and caveats: Out-of-frame TCR alpha sharing in monozygotic twins exceeded recombination model predictions. The study drew conclusions from cross-sectional statistical analysis, not from following the same donors.

The CDR3 is 14 amino acids. The V and J ends lost 3 bases and 2 bases respectively, with 10 bases between them. Germline CDR1 and CDR2: DFQATT and SNEGSKA (reference sequence). TCRdb ran MiXCR on the 5' RACE reads and lists one entry per CDR3 protein. The repertoire holds around 220,000 distinct CDR3 sequences, with over 11% as singletons. This TCR was sampled from a woman aged 18-29 years in good health. The chain is built from TRBV20-1 and TRBJ2-2, with D uncertain. The sequencing input was memory (CD45RO+) T cells sorted from blood. The CDR3 coding sequence is TGCAGTGCTAGTCGGCAGTCCAACACCGGGGAGCTGTTTTTT. Amino acid sequence: CSASRQSNTGELFF.